What follows are 10 T cell receptor beta chains derived from one specimen sequenced in a study of T cells in tuberculosis. Profiling relied on immunoSEQ multiplex PCR, and the TCRdb table lists in-frame clones only, not all of them. The data contain over 30,000 clones, approximately 93% of them singletons. Described time point: new active TB diagnosis, blood taken before or within 7 days of starting treatment. Specimen: PBMCs, collected at tuberculosis diagnosis. The receptor set was obtained from an adult with tuberculosis.

This clone was recorded once. This CDR3 is CASSETGQGAHGYTF. The DNA of the CDR3 is TGTGCCAGCAGCGAAACAGGACAGGGGGCGCATGGCTACACCTTC. The rearrangement uses TRBV28 and TRBJ1-2; TRBD1 matches at 11 bases. CDR1 MDHEN and CDR2 SYDVKM come from the germline V gene. The CDR3 runs 15 residues. Trimming removed 6 bases from V and 6 bases from J; junction bases left unmatched: 9.

The rearrangement links TRBV18 to TRBJ1-4; D might be TRBD1 (5 bases). The CDR3 loop spans 13 amino acids. CDR1 KGHSH and CDR2 LQKENI come from the germline V gene. V gave up 4 bases and J gave up 6 bases, with 9 bases separating them. In nucleotides, the CDR3 is TGTGCCAGCTCACGAGGAGGGGATGAAAAACTGTTTTTT. Protein product: CASSRGGDEKLFF.

J is TRBJ1-1 and V is TRBV5-1; D is ambiguous. V gave up 4 bases and J gave up 5 bases, with 15 bases separating them. CDR3 size: 14 residues. Germline lookup yields CDR1 SGHRS and CDR2 YFSETQ. CDR3 DNA sequence: TGCGCCAGCAGCCCGGGCGAGGGTAGAACTGAAGCTTTCTTT. Amino acid sequence: CASSPGEGRTEAFF.

This chain joins TRBV27 and TRBJ2-5; TRBD1 matches at 7 bases. The CDR3 has 14 amino acids. The V gene end was trimmed by 4 bases and the J gene end by 4 bases; junction bases not matched to a gene: 6. Germline assignment: CDR1 MNHEY and CDR2 SMNVEV (reference sequence). This CDR3 reads CASSSSWDRETQYF. In nucleotides, the CDR3 is TGTGCCAGCAGTTCCTCATGGGACAGAGAGACCCAGTACTTC.

This clone is a singleton in its sample. The chain employs TRBV5-6 and TRBJ1-6; TRBD1 aligns across 9 bases. The CDR3 has 14 residues. J gave up 7 bases and V 8 bases, and 7 bases lay outside the gene matches. Germline loops: CDR1 SGHDT, CDR2 YYEEEE. DNA of the CDR3: TGTGCCAGTGCACAGGGGGCTGGCAATTCACCCCTCCACTTT. It specifies CASAQGAGNSPLHF.

The rearrangement joins TRBV9 to TRBJ2-1; TRBD2 might be the D (5 bases). From germline, CDR1 is SGDLS and CDR2 YYNGEE. Trimming stripped 0 bases from V and 9 bases from J, with 28 bases between. The CDR3 is 19 residues long. Here the CDR3 DNA reads TGTGCCAGCAGCGTAGAGGTCTTGTGGGCGGGTGGAGGCTTAGTTGAGCAGTTCTTC. This encodes CASSVEVLWAGGGLVEQFF.

This chain links TRBV7-8 with TRBJ2-1; 9 bases are shared with TRBD2. The CDR3 spans 17 residues. In germline, CDR1 is SGHVS, CDR2 FQNEAQ. V shed 1 base, J shed 3 bases, and the junction held 7 bases outside the gene matches. The CDR3: CASSLVRGGALYNEQFF. The CDR3 bases are TGTGCCAGCAGCTTAGTTCGCGGGGGGGCCCTCTACAATGAGCAGTTCTTC.

This chain connects TRBV2 to TRBJ2-2, with 8 bases aligning to TRBD2. J lost 4 bases, V lost 6 bases, and 13 bases had no gene match. Per germline, CDR1 SNHLY and CDR2 FYNNEI. The CDR3 loop spans 17 amino acids. CDR3 loop: CASRPRALAGGTGELFF. Written as DNA, the CDR3 is TGTGCCAGCAGACCCCGGGCTCTAGCGGGTGGCACCGGGGAGCTGTTTTTT. Together with reference TRBV2 and TRBJ2-2, the CDR3 gives the full variable domain: EPEVTQTPSHQVTQMGQEVILRCVPISNHLYFYWYRQILGQKVEFLVSFYNNEISEKSEIFDDQFSVERPDGSNFTLKIRSTKLEDSAMYFCASRPRALAGGTGELFFGEGSRLTVL.

The V gene is TRBV6-5, the J gene TRBJ1-5; possibly TRBD1 for D (5 bases). Germline assignment: CDR1 MNHEY and CDR2 SVGAGI. This CDR3 contains 15 residues. The V and J ends lost 9 bases and 0 bases respectively, with 15 bases between them. CDR3 region: CASSEQGYSNQPQHF. CDR3 in DNA: TGTGCCAGTTCTGAGCAGGGTTATAGCAATCAGCCCCAGCATTTT.

V and J are TRBV18 and TRBJ2-3; D is possibly TRBD2 (6 bases). CDR1 and CDR2 from the germline V gene are KGHSH and LQKENI. Trimming removed 2 bases from V and 5 bases from J, with 26 bases in between. CDR3 length: 19 amino acids. CDR3 nucleotides: TGTGCCAGCTCACCATCACCCTGGGAGGAGGTTTTAGGTGGAGATACGCAGTATTTT. Translated: CASSPSPWEEVLGGDTQYF.